This entry describes one TCR beta chain. The study ran its PCR with 60 Vbeta and 13 Jbeta primers. The protocol was immunoSEQ multiplex PCR, while the TCRdb copy is restricted to in-frame clones and leaves out a portion. Of roughly 200,000 clones detected, about four fifths appear once; the ten largest clones hold about 1.7%. The data derive from a study of cytomegalovirus exposure and HLA in healthy donors. Germline V CDR1 and CDR2: GTSNPN, SVGIG (reference sequence). This CDR3 comprises 17 residues. The V and J ends lost 3 bases and 1 base, in that order; junction bases with no gene match: 13. The origin of this receptor is a woman aged 18-35 years in good health and CMV-seronegative. This chain links TRBV30 with TRBJ1-1, with TRBD1 matching 8 bases. Sequenced sample: PBMCs. The CDR3 region has the DNA TGTGCCTGGAGGGTTCGGACCAGGGGGCGCCGGAACACTGAAGCTTTCTTT. Encoded protein: CAWRVRTRGRRNTEAFF. The full variable domain, its missing parts supplied by reference TRBV30 and TRBJ1-1, is SQTIHQWPATLVQPVGSPLSLECTVEGTSNPNLYWYRQAAGRGLQLLFYSVGIGQISSEVPQNLSASRPQDRQFILSSKKLLLSDSGFYLCAWRVRTRGRRNTEAFFGQGTRLTVV.